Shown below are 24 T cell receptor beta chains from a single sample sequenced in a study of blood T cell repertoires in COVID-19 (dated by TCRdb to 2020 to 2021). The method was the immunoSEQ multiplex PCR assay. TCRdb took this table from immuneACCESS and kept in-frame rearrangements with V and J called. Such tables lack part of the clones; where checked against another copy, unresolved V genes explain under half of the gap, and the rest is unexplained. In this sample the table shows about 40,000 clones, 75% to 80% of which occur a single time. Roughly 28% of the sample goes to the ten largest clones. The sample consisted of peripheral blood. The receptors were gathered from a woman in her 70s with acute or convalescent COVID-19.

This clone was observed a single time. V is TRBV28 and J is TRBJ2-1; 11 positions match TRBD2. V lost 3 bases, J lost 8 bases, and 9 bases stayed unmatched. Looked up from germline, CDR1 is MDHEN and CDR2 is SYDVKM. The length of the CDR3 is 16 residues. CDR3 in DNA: TGTGCCAGCAGTTTGCCTAGCGGGAGGTCCCTGGATGAGCAGTTCTTC. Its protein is CASSLPSGRSLDEQFF.

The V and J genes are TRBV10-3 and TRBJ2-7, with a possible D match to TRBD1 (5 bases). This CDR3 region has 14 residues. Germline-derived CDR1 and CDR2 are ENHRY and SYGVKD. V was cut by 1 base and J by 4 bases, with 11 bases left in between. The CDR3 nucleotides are TGTGCCATCAGTGAGTTCAGGGTTAGGTACGAGCAGTACTTC. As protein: CAISEFRVRYEQYF.

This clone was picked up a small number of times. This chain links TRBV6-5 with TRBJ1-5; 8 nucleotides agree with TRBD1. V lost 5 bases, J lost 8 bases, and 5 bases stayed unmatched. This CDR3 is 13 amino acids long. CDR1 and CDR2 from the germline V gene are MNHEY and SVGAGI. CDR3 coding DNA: TGTGCCAGCAGTCCCGGACAGGGAAAGCCCCAGCATTTT. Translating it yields CASSPGQGKPQHF.

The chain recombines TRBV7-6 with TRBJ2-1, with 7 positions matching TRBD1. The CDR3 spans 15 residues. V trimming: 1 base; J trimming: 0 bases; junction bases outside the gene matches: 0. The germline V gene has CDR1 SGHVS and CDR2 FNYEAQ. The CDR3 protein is CASSLGQGSYNEQFF. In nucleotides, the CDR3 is TGTGCCAGCAGCTTAGGACAGGGCTCCTACAATGAGCAGTTCTTC.

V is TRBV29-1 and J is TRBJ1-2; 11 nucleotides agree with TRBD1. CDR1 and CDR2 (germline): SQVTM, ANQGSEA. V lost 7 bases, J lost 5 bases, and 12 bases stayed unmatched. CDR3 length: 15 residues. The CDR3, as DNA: TGCAGCGCCGGGGACAGGGGGAGGTCCAATTATGGCTACACCTTC. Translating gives CSAGDRGRSNYGYTF.

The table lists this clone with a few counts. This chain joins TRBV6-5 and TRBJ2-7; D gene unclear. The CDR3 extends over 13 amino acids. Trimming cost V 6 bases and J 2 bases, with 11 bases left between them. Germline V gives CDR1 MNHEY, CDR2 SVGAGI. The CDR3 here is CASSPQSTYEQYF. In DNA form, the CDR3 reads TGTGCCAGCAGCCCACAGAGTACCTACGAGCAGTACTTC.

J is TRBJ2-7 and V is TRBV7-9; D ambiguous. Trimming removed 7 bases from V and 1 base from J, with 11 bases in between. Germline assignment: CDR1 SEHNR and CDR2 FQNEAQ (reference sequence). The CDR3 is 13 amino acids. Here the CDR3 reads CASTQVGSYEQYF. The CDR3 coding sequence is TGTGCCAGCACCCAAGTCGGGTCCTACGAGCAGTACTTC. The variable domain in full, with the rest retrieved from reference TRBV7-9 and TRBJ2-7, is DTGVSQNPRHKITKRGQNVTFRCDPISEHNRLYWYRQTLGQGPEFLTYFQNEAQLEKSRLLSDRFSAERPKGSFSTLEIQRTEQGDSAMYLCASTQVGSYEQYFGPGTRLTVT.

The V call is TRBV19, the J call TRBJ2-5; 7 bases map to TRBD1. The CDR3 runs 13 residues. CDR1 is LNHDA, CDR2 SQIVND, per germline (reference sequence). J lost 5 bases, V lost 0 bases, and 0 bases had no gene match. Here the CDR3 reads CASSIDRGETQYF. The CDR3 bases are TGTGCCAGTAGTATAGACAGGGGGGAGACCCAGTACTTC.

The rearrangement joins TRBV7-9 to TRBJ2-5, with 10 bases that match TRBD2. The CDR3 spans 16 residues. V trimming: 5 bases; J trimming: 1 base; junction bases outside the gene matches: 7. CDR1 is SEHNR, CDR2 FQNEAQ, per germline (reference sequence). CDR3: CASSPLAGVSQETQYF. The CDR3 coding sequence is TGTGCCAGCAGCCCCCTAGCGGGAGTCTCCCAAGAGACCCAGTACTTC. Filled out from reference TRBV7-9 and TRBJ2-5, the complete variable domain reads DTGVSQNPRHKITKRGQNVTFRCDPISEHNRLYWYRQTLGQGPEFLTYFQNEAQLEKSRLLSDRFSAERPKGSFSTLEIQRTEQGDSAMYLCASSPLAGVSQETQYFGPGTRLLVL.

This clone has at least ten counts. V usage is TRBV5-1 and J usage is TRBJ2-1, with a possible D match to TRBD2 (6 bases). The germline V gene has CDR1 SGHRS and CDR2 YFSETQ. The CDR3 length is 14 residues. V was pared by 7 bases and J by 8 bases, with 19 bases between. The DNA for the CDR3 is TGCGCCAGCTGCCAGGACTCGACGGGGGATGAGCAGTTCTTC. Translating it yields CASCQDSTGDEQFF.

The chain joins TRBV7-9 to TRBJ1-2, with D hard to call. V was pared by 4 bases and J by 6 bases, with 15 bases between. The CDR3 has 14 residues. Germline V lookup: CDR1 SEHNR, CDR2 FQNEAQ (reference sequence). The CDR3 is CASSSIQVANGYTF. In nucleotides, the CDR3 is TGTGCCAGCAGCTCAATCCAGGTGGCTAATGGCTACACCTTC.

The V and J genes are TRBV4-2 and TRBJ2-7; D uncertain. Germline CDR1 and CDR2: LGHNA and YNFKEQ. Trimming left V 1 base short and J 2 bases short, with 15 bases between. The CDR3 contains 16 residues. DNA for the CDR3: TGTGCCAGCAGCCAAGTGGTTCCCCCTGCGCCCTACGAGCAGTACTTC. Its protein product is CASSQVVPPAPYEQYF.

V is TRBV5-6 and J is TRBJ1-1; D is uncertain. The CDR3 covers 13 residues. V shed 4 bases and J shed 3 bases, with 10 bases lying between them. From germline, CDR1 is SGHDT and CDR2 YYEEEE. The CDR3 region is CASSLRQHTEAFF. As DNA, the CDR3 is TGTGCCAGCAGCCTGCGGCAGCACACTGAAGCTTTCTTT.

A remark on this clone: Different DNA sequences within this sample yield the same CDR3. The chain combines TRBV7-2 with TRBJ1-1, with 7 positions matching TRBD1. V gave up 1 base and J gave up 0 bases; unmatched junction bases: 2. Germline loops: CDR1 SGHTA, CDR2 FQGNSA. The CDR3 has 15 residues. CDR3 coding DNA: TGTGCCAGCAGCTTAGGGGGACAGATGAACACTGAAGCTTTCTTT. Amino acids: CASSLGGQMNTEAFF.

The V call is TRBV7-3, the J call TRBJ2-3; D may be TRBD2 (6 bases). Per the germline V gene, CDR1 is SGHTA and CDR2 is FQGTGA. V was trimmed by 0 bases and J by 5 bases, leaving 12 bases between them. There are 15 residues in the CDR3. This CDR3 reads CASSLTSGGGDTQYF. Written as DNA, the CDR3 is TGTGCCAGCAGCTTAACTAGCGGTGGGGGAGATACGCAGTATTTT.

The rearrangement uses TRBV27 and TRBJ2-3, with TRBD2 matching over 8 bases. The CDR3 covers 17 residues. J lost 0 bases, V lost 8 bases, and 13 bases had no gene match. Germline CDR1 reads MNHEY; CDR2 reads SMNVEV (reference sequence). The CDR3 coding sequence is TGTGCCAGCCGGGGGGGCGGGGTGAATCCGAGCACAGATACGCAGTATTTT. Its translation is CASRGGGVNPSTDTQYF.

The CDR3 reads CAIGASEGNEQFF. DNA of the CDR3: TGTGCCATCGGGGCTAGCGAGGGGAATGAGCAGTTCTTC. This chain links TRBV10-3 with TRBJ2-1, with TRBD2 as a possible D gene (6 bases). Germline V gene lookup returns CDR1 ENHRY and CDR2 SYGVKD. V was cut by 8 bases and J by 7 bases, with 15 bases left in between. The CDR3 has 13 residues.

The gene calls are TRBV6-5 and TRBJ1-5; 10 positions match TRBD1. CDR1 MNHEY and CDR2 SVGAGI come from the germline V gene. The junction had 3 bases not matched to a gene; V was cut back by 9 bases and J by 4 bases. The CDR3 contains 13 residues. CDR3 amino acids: CASWTGGNQPQHF. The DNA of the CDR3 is TGTGCCAGTTGGACAGGGGGAAATCAGCCCCAGCATTTT.

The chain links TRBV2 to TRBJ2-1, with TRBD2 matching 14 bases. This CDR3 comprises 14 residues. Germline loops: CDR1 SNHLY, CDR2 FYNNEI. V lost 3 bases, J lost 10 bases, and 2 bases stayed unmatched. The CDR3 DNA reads TGTGCCAGCAGTGAGGGACTAGCGGGAGAGGAGCAGTTCTTC. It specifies CASSEGLAGEEQFF. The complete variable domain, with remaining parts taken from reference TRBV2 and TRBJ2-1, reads EPEVTQTPSHQVTQMGQEVILRCVPISNHLYFYWYRQILGQKVEFLVSFYNNEISEKSEIFDDQFSVERPDGSNFTLKIRSTKLEDSAMYFCASSEGLAGEEQFFGPGTRLTVL.

CDR3 loop: CASSSPGGSYNEQFF. In nucleotides, the CDR3 is TGTGCCAGCAGCTCCCCAGGGGGCTCCTACAATGAGCAGTTCTTC. The chain links TRBV5-8 to TRBJ2-1, with 7 bases matching TRBD1. Germline V lookup: CDR1 SGHTS, CDR2 YDEGEE. This CDR3 region has 15 residues. J was trimmed by 0 bases and V by 3 bases; bases with no gene match: 3.

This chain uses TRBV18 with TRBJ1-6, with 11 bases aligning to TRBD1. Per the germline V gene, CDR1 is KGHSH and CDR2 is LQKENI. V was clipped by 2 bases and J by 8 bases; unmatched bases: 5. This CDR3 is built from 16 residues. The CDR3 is CASSPGTGGYDSPLHF. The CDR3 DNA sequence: TGTGCCAGCTCACCAGGGACAGGGGGTTATGATTCACCCCTCCACTTT. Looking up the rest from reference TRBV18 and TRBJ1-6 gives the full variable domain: NAGVMQNPRHLVRRRGQEARLRCSPMKGHSHVYWYRQLPEEGLKFMVYLQKENIIDESGMPKERFSAEFPKEGPSILRIQQVVRGDSAAYFCASSPGTGGYDSPLHFGNGTRLTVT.

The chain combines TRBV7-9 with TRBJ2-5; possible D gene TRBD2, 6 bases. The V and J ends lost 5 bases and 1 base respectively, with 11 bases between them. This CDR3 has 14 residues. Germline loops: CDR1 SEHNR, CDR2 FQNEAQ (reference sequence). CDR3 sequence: CASSPTGVQETQYF. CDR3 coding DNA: TGTGCCAGCAGCCCCACGGGGGTCCAAGAGACCCAGTACTTC.

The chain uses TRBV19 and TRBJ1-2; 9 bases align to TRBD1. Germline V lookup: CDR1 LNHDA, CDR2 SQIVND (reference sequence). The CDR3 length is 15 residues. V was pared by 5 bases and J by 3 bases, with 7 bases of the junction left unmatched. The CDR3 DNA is TGTGCCAGTAGTGCAACAGGGGGCTCGCACTATGGCTACACCTTC. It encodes CASSATGGSHYGYTF.

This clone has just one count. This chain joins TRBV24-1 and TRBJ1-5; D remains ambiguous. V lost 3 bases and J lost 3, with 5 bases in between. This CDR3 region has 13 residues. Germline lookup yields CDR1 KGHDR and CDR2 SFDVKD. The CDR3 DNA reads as TGTGCCACCAGTGATAGCAACAATCAGCCCCAGCATTTT. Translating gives CATSDSNNQPQHF.